This T cell receptor beta chain appears in the sequencing data of a study of T cells in Graves' hyperthyroidism and ophthalmopathy. TCR beta CDR3 regions were amplified from RNA. When the TCR CDR3 underwent first-round RT-PCR, the HTBI primer set was used. From the multiplex PCR reads, TCRdb called clonotypes with MiXCR, one entry per CDR3 protein. This table holds around 350,000 distinct CDR3 sequences, 19% found once. This clonotype was found many times. The antigen is undetermined. Trimming left V 3 bases short and J 2 bases short, with 10 bases between. The CDR3 totals 14 residues. Germline V lookup: CDR1 MDHEN, CDR2 SYDVKM. Researchers defined stable Graves' hyperthyroidism as no ophthalmopathy progression within 18 months. PBMCs were sourced from roughly 9.7 ml fresh peripheral blood. Whole-study results and caveats: The model forecast ophthalmopathy, anticipating it by a median about 6.5 months before onset. The blood repertoire included most of the expanded thyroid clonotypes above 0.001.

The clonotype was recovered from a woman between 18 and 29 years old with Graves' hyperthyroidism. The chain joins TRBV28 to TRBJ1-2, with D unclear. The sample was blood. CDR3 region: CASSFSGENYGYTF. In DNA form, the CDR3 reads TGTGCCAGCAGTTTTTCCGGGGAAAACTATGGCTACACCTTC.